The 29 T cell receptor beta chains given below trace back to one sample, sequenced in a study of blood T cell repertoires in COVID-19. Libraries were prepared by immunoSEQ multiplex PCR; TCRdb keeps only in-frame clonotypes and omits some of them. Of some 340,000 clones in the sample, 75% to 90% were seen once. Specimen: PBMCs or T cells enriched from blood (not recorded which). These TCRs come from a woman between 45 and 65 years old who had recovered from COVID-19.

This clone turned up a few times. The chain has TRBV14 and TRBJ1-2; TRBD1 matches 8 bases. CDR1 and CDR2 from the germline V gene are SGHDN and FVKESK. V lost 6 bases and J lost 0; bases outside the gene matches: 6. The CDR3 contains 15 residues. CDR3 coding DNA: TGTGCCAGCAGTCTGCACAGGGGGGCTAACTATGGCTACACCTTC. It encodes CASSLHRGANYGYTF.

The rearrangement links TRBV6-5 to TRBJ2-5; TRBD2 matches at 7 bases. Unmatched junction bases numbered 2, after V lost 0 bases and J lost 1 base. The CDR3 totals 15 residues. CDR1 and CDR2 (germline): MNHEY, SVGAGI. CDR3 nucleotides: TGTGCCAGCAGTTACTCGCGGGGGAGCCAAGAGACCCAGTACTTC. Translation: CASSYSRGSQETQYF.

The CDR3 nucleotides are TGTGCCAGCAGTGACCCATCCGGGACAGGGACTGAAGCTTTCTTT. As protein: CASSDPSGTGTEAFF. This chain uses TRBV2 with TRBJ1-1; 9 nucleotides match TRBD1. The CDR3 length is 15 residues. J was trimmed by 5 bases and V by 3 bases; bases with no gene match: 7. CDR1 and CDR2 (germline): SNHLY, FYNNEI.

The chain joins TRBV19 to TRBJ1-1, with D uncertain. The CDR3 has 13 residues. V lost 6 bases and J 1 base, leaving 9 bases between the germline ends. The germline CDR1 and CDR2 sequences are LNHDA and SQIVND (reference sequence). CDR3 bases: TGTGCCAGTAGCACACATCAGAACACTGAAGCTTTCTTT. Translating gives CASSTHQNTEAFF.

The rearrangement joins TRBV3-1 (or the pseudogene TRBV3-2) to TRBJ1-4, with no clear D. V lost 2 bases and J 4 bases, leaving 20 bases between the germline ends. The CDR3 has 18 amino acids. From germline, CDR1 is LGHDT and CDR2 YNNKEL (reference sequence). The CDR3 DNA follows: TGTGCCAGCAGCCAACCGCCCCGGTTAGTCGGTGATAATGAAAAACTGTTTTTT. Encoded protein: CASSQPPRLVGDNEKLFF.

This rearrangement joins TRBV11-1 to TRBJ2-7, with D hard to call. V was pared by 4 bases and J by 4 bases, with 11 bases between. This CDR3 spans 13 amino acids. CDR1 SGHAT and CDR2 FQDESV come from the germline V gene (reference sequence). CDR3 in DNA: TGTGCCAGCAGCTCAATGCAGTTGTACGAGCAGTACTTC. It is translated as CASSSMQLYEQYF.

J is TRBJ1-1 and V is TRBV7-2, with D hard to call. Trimming removed 2 bases from V and 2 bases from J, with 15 bases in between. Germline CDR1 and CDR2: SGHTA and FQGNSA. The CDR3 runs 16 residues. As DNA, the CDR3 is TGTGCCAGCAGCTTATCGCCTTACAGCCTTAACACTGAAGCTTTCTTT. This sequence encodes CASSLSPYSLNTEAFF.

In this sample, this clone turned up a few times. V and J are TRBV7-2 and TRBJ1-6; possibly TRBD1 for D (6 bases). Trimming left V 5 bases short and J 0 bases short, with 14 bases between. The CDR3 runs 17 residues. CDR1 is SGHTA, CDR2 FQGNSA, per germline. CDR3 sequence reads: CASSQDSYFSYNSPLHF. CDR3 nucleotides: TGTGCCAGCAGCCAGGACAGCTACTTCTCCTATAATTCACCCCTCCACTTT.

The chain is built from TRBV7-2 and TRBJ1-2; a possible D gene is TRBD1 (6 bases). Trimming removed 1 base from V and 6 bases from J, with 12 bases in between. Germline V CDR1 and CDR2: SGHTA, FQGNSA. The CDR3 runs 14 residues. CDR3 DNA sequence: TGTGCCAGCAGCTTAGATGGGGGGGCGAATGGCTACACCTTC. This sequence encodes CASSLDGGANGYTF.

V gene TRBV10-3 combines with J gene TRBJ1-2; tentatively, D is TRBD1 (5 bases). This CDR3 spans 14 amino acids. V was cut by 6 bases and J by 2 bases, with 13 bases left in between. CDR1 and CDR2 (germline): ENHRY, SYGVKD. This chain's CDR3 is CAISQIQGNYGYTF. CDR3 nucleotides: TGTGCCATCAGCCAAATTCAGGGAAACTATGGCTACACCTTC.

The rearrangement joins TRBV5-6 to TRBJ1-1; 7 bases fit TRBD1. From germline, CDR1 is SGHDT and CDR2 YYEEEE. This CDR3 contains 14 residues. V gave up 6 bases and J gave up 7 bases; unmatched junction bases: 12. The CDR3 sequence is CASKWLDRDGEAFF. The DNA of the CDR3 is TGTGCCAGCAAATGGTTAGACAGGGATGGTGAAGCTTTCTTT.

The chain is built from TRBV4-3 and TRBJ2-1; 14 bases line up with TRBD2. The CDR3 length is 15 residues. V lost 4 bases and J lost 12; bases outside the gene matches: 8. CDR1 and CDR2 (germline): LGHNA, YSLEER. CDR3 sequence reads: CASSPGLAGAKGQFF. CDR3 sequence (DNA): TGCGCCAGCAGCCCGGGACTAGCGGGAGCAAAAGGGCAGTTCTTC.

This chain links TRBV19 with TRBJ2-5; a weak D match, TRBD1 (7 bases). The CDR3 totals 18 residues. V was shortened by 5 bases and J by 5 bases, with 27 bases between the two germline ends. Germline V CDR1 and CDR2: LNHDA, SQIVND (reference sequence). CDR3 DNA: TGTGCCAGTAGTGGCGGGGCAGGGGGGCCCGAAATTACGGAGACCCAGTACTTC. It specifies CASSGGAGGPEITETQYF.

V is TRBV19 and J is TRBJ2-2; 11 nucleotides line up with TRBD2. Trimming cost V 6 bases and J 6 bases; bases outside gene matches: 9. Germline V gene data show CDR1 as LNHDA and CDR2 as SQIVND (reference sequence). The CDR3 spans 16 residues. The CDR3 coding sequence is TGTGCCAGTAGCCGAGCTAGCGGGGGGTGGTCCGGGGAGCTGTTTTTT. It codes for CASSRASGGWSGELFF.

V and J are TRBV6-5 and TRBJ1-6; 8 nucleotides line up with TRBD1. CDR1 and CDR2 from the germline V gene are MNHEY and SVGAGI. The CDR3 length is 16 residues. The V and J ends lost 4 bases and 7 bases, in that order; junction bases with no gene match: 9. Here the CDR3 reads CASSSAGRGRNSPLHF. Written as DNA, the CDR3 is TGTGCCAGCAGTTCCGCGGGCAGGGGGCGGAATTCACCCCTCCACTTT.

CDR3 in amino acids: CASSQGNRDTQYF. CDR3 coding DNA: TGTGCCAGCAGCCAAGGTAACAGAGATACGCAGTATTTT. J is TRBJ2-3 and V is TRBV3-1 (or the pseudogene TRBV3-2), with D hard to call. The length of the CDR3 is 13 residues. Trimming shortened V by 1 base and J by 5 bases, and 7 bases separated the two germline ends. Germline V lookup: CDR1 LGHDT, CDR2 YNNKEL (reference sequence).

On this clone: This is likely a read error, given that the CDR3 carries no conserved phenylalanine or tryptophan at its end. The DNA is omitted, as the CDR3 cannot be located on it reliably, and the CDR3 follows TCRdb's listing. CDR3 sequence: CASSGALKPQ. The rearrangement joins TRBV19 to TRBJ1-4; the table calls TRBD1, which could not be checked here. The germline gives CDR1 LNHDA, CDR2 SQIVND (reference sequence). The CDR3 comprises 10 residues, both ends counted.

In nucleotides, the CDR3 is TGTGCCAGCTCACAAGGACAGGGTTTCGGCTATGGCTACACCTTC. Translating gives CASSQGQGFGYGYTF. The rearrangement uses TRBV18 and TRBJ1-2; 8 bases line up with TRBD1. CDR1 and CDR2 from the germline V gene are KGHSH and LQKENI. The CDR3 contains 15 residues. V lost 4 bases and J lost 4; bases outside the gene matches: 8.

V and J are TRBV29-1 and TRBJ2-5; 13 positions match TRBD2. The CDR3 is made up of 15 amino acids. V lost 7 bases to trimming and J lost 1 base; unmatched junction nucleotides: 6. Germline values: CDR1 SQVTM, CDR2 ANQGSEA. For the CDR3, the DNA is TGCAGCGGTCGACTAGCGGGGGGCCGCCAAGAGACCCAGTACTTC. Amino acid sequence: CSGRLAGGRQETQYF. Full variable domain (outside the CDR3, taken from reference TRBV29-1 and TRBJ2-5): SAVISQKPSRDICQRGTSLTIQCQVDSQVTMMFWYRQQPGQSLTLIATANQGSEATYESGFVIDKFPISRPNLTFSTLTVSNMSPEDSSIYLCSGRLAGGRQETQYFGPGTRLLVL.

The rearrangement joins TRBV5-4 to TRBJ2-1, with D perhaps matching TRBD2 (5 bases). CDR1 SGHNT and CDR2 YYREEE come from the germline V gene (reference sequence). Trimming removed 0 bases at V and 2 bases at J, with 9 bases between. The CDR3 has 15 residues. CDR3 sequence: CASSLDRGAYNEQFF. The CDR3 bases are TGTGCCAGCAGCTTGGACCGGGGTGCCTACAATGAGCAGTTCTTC.

The J gene is TRBJ1-5, the V gene TRBV7-8; tentatively, D is TRBD1 (5 bases). Germline CDR1 and CDR2: SGHVS and FQNEAQ. The germline V and J ends were trimmed by 5 bases and 0 bases, with 17 bases remaining between them. CDR3 length: 17 residues. CDR3 loop: CASSLEAPTGSNQPQHF. The CDR3 DNA sequence: TGTGCCAGCAGCCTCGAGGCCCCTACAGGTAGCAATCAGCCCCAGCATTTT.

This chain links TRBV9 with TRBJ2-2, with TRBD1 identical over 10 bases. J gave up 5 bases and V 4 bases, and 8 bases lay outside the gene matches. Germline V lookup: CDR1 SGDLS, CDR2 YYNGEE. The CDR3 runs to 16 residues. The CDR3 DNA reads as TGTGCCAGCAGCACCCGACAGGGGGCTTGGACCGGGGAGCTGTTTTTT. This codes for CASSTRQGAWTGELFF.

This clone has a single count. This CDR3 is CASSLGSGGNQPQHF. CDR3 DNA sequence: TGCGCCAGCAGCTTGGGGTCAGGGGGTAATCAGCCCCAGCATTTT. V and J are TRBV5-1 and TRBJ1-5, with 7 nucleotides matching TRBD1. The V gene end was trimmed by 0 bases and the J gene end by 4 bases; junction bases not matched to a gene: 4. The germline CDR1 and CDR2 sequences are SGHRS and YFSETQ. This CDR3 is built from 15 residues.

V usage is TRBV6-6 and J usage is TRBJ1-5, with D unclear. V gave up 6 bases and J gave up 0 bases, with 15 bases separating them. This CDR3 is 16 amino acids long. Germline CDR1 MNHNY, CDR2 SVGAGI (reference sequence). DNA of the CDR3: TGTGCCAGCAGGAGCGCAGCATCCTATAGCAATCAGCCCCAGCATTTT. Protein sequence: CASRSAASYSNQPQHF.

A single count supports this clone. The J gene is TRBJ1-2, the V gene TRBV2; 8 nucleotides agree with TRBD1. Germline lookup yields CDR1 SNHLY and CDR2 FYNNEI. V lost 6 bases, J lost 7 bases, and 10 bases stayed unmatched. This CDR3 region has 14 residues. The CDR3 DNA reads as TGTGCCAGCAGCATCGTACAGGGGGTTTTTGGCTACACCTTC. Encoded protein: CASSIVQGVFGYTF.

This clone occurred a few times. The V call is TRBV9, the J call TRBJ1-3; tentatively, D is TRBD1 (5 bases). CDR3 length equals 16 residues. V lost 2 bases and J lost 1, with 13 bases in between. Per the germline V gene, CDR1 is SGDLS and CDR2 is YYNGEE. This CDR3 reads CASSVLGDSSGNTIYF. The CDR3 DNA sequence: TGTGCCAGCAGCGTTTTGGGTGACAGTTCTGGAAACACCATATATTTT. Variable domain in full (rest from reference TRBV9 and TRBJ1-3): DSGVTQTPKHLITATGQRVTLRCSPRSGDLSVYWYQQSLDQGLQFLIQYYNGEERAKGNILERFSAQQFPDLHSELNLSSLELGDSALYFCASSVLGDSSGNTIYFGEGSWLTVV.

The chain carries TRBV20-1 and TRBJ1-2; 11 bases are a match to TRBD1. The length of the CDR3 is 11 residues. The junction had 2 bases not matched to a gene; V was cut back by 6 bases and J by 8 bases. Germline CDR1 is DFQATT and CDR2 is SNEGSKA (reference sequence). CDR3 in DNA: TGCAGTGCGGGACAGGGGGTCGGCTACACCTTC. Translated, it gives CSAGQGVGYTF.

This sequence joins TRBV12-5 and TRBJ1-6, with 8 bases that match TRBD1. This CDR3 is 14 amino acids long. With 6 bases clipped from V and 6 bases from J, the junction kept 4 bases outside the gene matches. The V gene's germline CDR1 is LGHNT and CDR2 FRNRAP. This chain's CDR3 is CASGYGQGNSPLHF. CDR3 nucleotides: TGTGCTAGTGGATACGGACAGGGTAATTCACCCCTCCACTTT. The whole variable domain, filled in from reference TRBV12-5 and TRBJ1-6, reads DARVTQTPRHKVTEMGQEVTMRCQPILGHNTVFWYRQTMMQGLELLAYFRNRAPLDDSGMPKDRFSAEMPDATLATLKIQPSEPRDSAVYFCASGYGQGNSPLHFGNGTRLTVT.

This clone was detected only once. The chain combines TRBV7-2 with TRBJ1-1, with unresolved D. The germline V gene encodes CDR1 SGHTA and CDR2 FQGNSA. The V gene lost 5 bases and the J gene lost 11 bases, with 9 bases spanning the gap. This CDR3 has 10 residues. The CDR3 sequence: CASSPERAFF. In DNA, the CDR3 is TGTGCCAGCAGCCCCGAACGGGCTTTCTTT.